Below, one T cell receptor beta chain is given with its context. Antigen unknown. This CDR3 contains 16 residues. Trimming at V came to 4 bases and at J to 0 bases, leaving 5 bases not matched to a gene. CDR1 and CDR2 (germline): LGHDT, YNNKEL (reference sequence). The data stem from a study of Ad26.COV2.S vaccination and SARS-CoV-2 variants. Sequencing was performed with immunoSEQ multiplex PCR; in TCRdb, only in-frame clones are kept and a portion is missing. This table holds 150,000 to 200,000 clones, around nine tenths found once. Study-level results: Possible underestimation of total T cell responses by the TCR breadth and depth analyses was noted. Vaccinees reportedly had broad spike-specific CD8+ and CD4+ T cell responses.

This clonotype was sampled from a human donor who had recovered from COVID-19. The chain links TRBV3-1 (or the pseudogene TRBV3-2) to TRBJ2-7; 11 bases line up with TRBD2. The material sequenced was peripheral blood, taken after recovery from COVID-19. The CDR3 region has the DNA TGTGCCAGCAGCCGAACTAGCGGGAGTCCCTCCTACGAGCAGTACTTC. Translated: CASSRTSGSPSYEQYF.